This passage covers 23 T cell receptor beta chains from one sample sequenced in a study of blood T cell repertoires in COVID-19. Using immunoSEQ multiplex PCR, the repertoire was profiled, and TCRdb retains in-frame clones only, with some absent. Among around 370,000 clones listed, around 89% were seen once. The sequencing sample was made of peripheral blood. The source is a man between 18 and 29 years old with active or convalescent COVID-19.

In nucleotides, the CDR3 is TGTGCCAGCGGCGGGGAGGGTAACTATGGCTACACCTTC. Translation: CASGGEGNYGYTF. This chain links TRBV2 with TRBJ1-2, with D unresolved. V lost 8 bases to trimming and J lost 1 base, with 11 bases between them. Germline V gene sequence: CDR1 SNHLY, CDR2 FYNNEI. The CDR3 has 13 residues. The full variable domain, with the rest looked up from reference TRBV2 and TRBJ1-2, is EPEVTQTPSHQVTQMGQEVILRCVPISNHLYFYWYRQILGQKVEFLVSFYNNEISEKSEIFDDQFSVERPDGSNFTLKIRSTKLEDSAMYFCASGGEGNYGYTFGSGTRLTVV.

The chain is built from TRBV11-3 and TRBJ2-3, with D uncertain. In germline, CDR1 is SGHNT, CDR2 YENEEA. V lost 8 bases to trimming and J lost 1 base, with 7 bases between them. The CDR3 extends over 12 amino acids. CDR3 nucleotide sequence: TGTGCCAGCGCGGCTCGCACAGATACGCAGTATTTT. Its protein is CASAARTDTQYF.

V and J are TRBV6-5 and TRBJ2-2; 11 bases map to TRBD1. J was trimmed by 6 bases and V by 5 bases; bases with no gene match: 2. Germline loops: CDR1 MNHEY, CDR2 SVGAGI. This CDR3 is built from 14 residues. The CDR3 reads CASSRDRGSGELFF. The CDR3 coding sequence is TGTGCCAGCAGTAGGGACAGGGGGTCCGGGGAGCTGTTTTTT.

As DNA, the CDR3 is TGTGCCAGCAGCTTTTCTGGCAGGATCGGTGAAAAACTGTTTTTT. Translation: CASSFSGRIGEKLFF. The chain employs TRBV7-2 and TRBJ1-4, with D unclear. CDR3 size: 15 residues. V lost 3 bases and J 7 bases, leaving 15 bases between the germline ends. Looked up from germline, CDR1 is SGHTA and CDR2 is FQGNSA.

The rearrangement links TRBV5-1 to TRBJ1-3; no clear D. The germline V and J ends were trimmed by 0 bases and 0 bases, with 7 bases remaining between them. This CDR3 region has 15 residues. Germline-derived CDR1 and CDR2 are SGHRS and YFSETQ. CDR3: CASSLDTGSGNTIYF. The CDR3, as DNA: TGCGCCAGCAGCTTGGATACGGGCTCTGGAAACACCATATATTTT.

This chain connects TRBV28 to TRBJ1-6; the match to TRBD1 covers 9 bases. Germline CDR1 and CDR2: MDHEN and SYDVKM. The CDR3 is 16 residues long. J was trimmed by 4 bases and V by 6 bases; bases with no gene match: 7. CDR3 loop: CASRSRGQGYNSPLHF. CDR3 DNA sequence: TGTGCCAGCAGAAGTCGTGGACAGGGGTATAATTCACCCCTCCACTTT.

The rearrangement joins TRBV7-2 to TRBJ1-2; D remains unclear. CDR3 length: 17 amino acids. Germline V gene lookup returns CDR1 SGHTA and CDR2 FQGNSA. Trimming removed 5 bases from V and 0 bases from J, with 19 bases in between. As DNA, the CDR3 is TGTGCCAGCAGCGGAGGTCAGCCCGGGTGGGCTAACTATGGCTACACCTTC. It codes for CASSGGQPGWANYGYTF.

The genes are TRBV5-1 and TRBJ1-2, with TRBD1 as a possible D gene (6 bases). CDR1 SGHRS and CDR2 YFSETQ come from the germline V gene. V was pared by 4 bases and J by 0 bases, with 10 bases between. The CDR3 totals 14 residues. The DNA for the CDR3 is TGCGCCAGCAGCCCGGACAGAACTAACTATGGCTACACCTTC. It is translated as CASSPDRTNYGYTF.

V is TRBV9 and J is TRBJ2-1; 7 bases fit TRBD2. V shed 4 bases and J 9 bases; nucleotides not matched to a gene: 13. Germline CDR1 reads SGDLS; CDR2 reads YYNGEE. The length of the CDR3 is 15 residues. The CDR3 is CASSPRGDTMSEQFF. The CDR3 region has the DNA TGTGCCAGCAGCCCACGGGGGGATACAATGAGTGAGCAGTTCTTC.

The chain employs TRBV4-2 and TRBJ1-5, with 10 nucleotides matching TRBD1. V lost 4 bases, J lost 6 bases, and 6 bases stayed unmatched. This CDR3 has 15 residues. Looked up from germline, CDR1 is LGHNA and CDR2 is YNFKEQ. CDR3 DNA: TGTGCCAGCAGCCGGAGGACAGGGGGAAGTCAGCCCCAGCATTTT. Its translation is CASSRRTGGSQPQHF.

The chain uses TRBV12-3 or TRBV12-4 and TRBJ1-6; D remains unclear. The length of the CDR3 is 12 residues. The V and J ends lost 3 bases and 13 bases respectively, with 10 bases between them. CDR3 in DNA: TGTGCCAGCAGTTTCTTTCCTTTGCCCCTCCACTTT. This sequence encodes CASSFFPLPLHF.

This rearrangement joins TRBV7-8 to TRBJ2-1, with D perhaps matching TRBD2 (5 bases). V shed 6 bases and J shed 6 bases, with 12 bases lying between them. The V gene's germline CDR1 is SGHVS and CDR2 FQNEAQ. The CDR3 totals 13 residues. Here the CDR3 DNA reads TGTGCCAGCAGGCGTCCCCGGGGCAATGAGCAGTTCTTC. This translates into CASRRPRGNEQFF.

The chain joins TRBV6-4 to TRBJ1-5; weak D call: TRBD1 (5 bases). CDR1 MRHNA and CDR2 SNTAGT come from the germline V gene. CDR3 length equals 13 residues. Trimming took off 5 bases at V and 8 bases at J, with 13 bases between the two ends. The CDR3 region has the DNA TGTGCCAGCAGTCTACAGGACAAGGAGCCCCAGCATTTT. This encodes CASSLQDKEPQHF.

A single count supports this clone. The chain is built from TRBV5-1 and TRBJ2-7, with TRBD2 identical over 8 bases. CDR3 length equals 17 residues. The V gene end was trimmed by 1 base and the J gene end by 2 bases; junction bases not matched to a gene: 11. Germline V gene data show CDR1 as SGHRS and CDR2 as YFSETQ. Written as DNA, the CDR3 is TGCGCCAGCAGCTTGTGGTCAATAGCGGGGACGGCCTACGAGCAGTACTTC. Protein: CASSLWSIAGTAYEQYF.

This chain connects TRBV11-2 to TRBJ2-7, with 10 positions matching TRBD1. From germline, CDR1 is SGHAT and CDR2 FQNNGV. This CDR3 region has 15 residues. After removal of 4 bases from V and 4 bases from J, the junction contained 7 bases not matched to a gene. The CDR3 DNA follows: TGTGCCAGCAGCTCCCGACAGGGGGCTTGGTACGAGCAGTACTTC. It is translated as CASSSRQGAWYEQYF.

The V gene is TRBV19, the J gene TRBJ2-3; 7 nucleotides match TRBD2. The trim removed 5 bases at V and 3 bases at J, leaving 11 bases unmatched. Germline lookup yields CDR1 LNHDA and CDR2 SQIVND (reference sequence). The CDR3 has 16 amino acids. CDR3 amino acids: CASSVSAGDGTDTQYF. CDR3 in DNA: TGTGCCAGTAGTGTTTCGGCGGGAGACGGGACAGATACGCAGTATTTT. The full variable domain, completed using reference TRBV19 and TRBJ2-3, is DGGITQSPKYLFRKEGQNVTLSCEQNLNHDAMYWYRQDPGQGLRLIYYSQIVNDFQKGDIAEGYSVSREKKESFPLTVTSAQKNPTAFYLCASSVSAGDGTDTQYFGPGTRLTVL.

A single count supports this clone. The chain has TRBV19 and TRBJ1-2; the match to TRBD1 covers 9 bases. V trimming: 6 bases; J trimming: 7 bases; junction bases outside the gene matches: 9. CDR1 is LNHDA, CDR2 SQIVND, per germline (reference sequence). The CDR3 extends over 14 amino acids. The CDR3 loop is CASRSSGTGSGYTF. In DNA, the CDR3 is TGTGCCAGTAGGAGCTCCGGGACAGGGTCTGGCTACACCTTC.

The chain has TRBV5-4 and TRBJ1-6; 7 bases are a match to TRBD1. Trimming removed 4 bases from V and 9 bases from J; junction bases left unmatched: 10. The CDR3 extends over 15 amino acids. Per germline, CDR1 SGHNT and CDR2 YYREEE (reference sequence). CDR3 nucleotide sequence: TGTGCCAGCAGCCCAGGGGGGCAGGTTGGTTCACCCCTCCACTTT. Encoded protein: CASSPGGQVGSPLHF. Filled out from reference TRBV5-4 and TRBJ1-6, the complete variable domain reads ETGVTQSPTHLIKTRGQQVTLRCSSQSGHNTVSWYQQALGQGPQFIFQYYREEENGRGNFPPRFSGLQFPNYSSELNVNALELDDSALYLCASSPGGQVGSPLHFGNGTRLTVT.

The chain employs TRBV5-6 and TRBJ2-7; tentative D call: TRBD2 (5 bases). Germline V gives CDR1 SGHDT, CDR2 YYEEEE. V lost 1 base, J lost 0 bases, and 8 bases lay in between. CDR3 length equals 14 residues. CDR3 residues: CASSLFGSSYEQYF. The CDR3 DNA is TGTGCCAGCAGCTTGTTTGGGAGCTCCTACGAGCAGTACTTC. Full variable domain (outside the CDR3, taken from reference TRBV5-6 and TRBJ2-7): DAGVTQSPTHLIKTRGQQVTLRCSPKSGHDTVSWYQQALGQGPQFIFQYYEEEERQRGNFPDRFSGHQFPNYSSELNVNALLLGDSALYLCASSLFGSSYEQYFGPGTRLTVT.

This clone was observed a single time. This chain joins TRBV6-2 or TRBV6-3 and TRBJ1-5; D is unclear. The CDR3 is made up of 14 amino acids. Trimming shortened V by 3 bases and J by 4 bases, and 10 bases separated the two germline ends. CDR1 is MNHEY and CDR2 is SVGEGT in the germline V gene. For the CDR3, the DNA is TGTGCCAGCAGTTATCCGGGGATTAATCAGCCCCAGCATTTT. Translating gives CASSYPGINQPQHF.

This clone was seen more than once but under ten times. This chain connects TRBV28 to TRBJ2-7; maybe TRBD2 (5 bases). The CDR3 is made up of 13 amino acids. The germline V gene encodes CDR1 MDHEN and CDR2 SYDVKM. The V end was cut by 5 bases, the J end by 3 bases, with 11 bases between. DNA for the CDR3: TGTGCCAGCAGTGGAGGCGAGTACTACGAGCAGTACTTC. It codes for CASSGGEYYEQYF.

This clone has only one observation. This chain's CDR3 is CASSPLLDSYEQYF. CDR3 bases: TGTGCCAGCTCACCTTTACTCGACAGTTACGAGCAGTACTTC. This rearrangement joins TRBV18 to TRBJ2-7; D is perhaps TRBD1 (5 bases). The V end lost 3 bases, the J end lost 4 bases, and 13 bases lay between the germline ends. Germline V CDR1 and CDR2: KGHSH, LQKENI. This CDR3 is built from 14 residues.

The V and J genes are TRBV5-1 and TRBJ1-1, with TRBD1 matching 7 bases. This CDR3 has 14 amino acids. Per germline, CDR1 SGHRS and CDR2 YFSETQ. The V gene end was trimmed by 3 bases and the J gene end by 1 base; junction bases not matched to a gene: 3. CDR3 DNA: TGCGCCAGCAGCTCTTCAGGGGGGAACACTGAAGCTTTCTTT. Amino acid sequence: CASSSSGGNTEAFF.